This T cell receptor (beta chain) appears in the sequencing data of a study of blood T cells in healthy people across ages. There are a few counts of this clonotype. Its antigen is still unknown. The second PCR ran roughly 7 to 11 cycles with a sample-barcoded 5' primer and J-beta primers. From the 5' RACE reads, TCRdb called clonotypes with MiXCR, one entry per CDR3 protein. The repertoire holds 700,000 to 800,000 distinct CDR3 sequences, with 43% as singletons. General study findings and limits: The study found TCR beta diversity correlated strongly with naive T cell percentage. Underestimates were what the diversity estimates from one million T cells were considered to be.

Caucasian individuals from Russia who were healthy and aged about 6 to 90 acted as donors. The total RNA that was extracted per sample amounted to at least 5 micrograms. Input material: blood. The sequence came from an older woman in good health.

The CDR3 sequence is CSATWTSGGPNGEQYF. CDR3 sequence (DNA): TGCAGTGCTACCTGGACTAGCGGGGGGCCAAATGGAGAGCAGTACTTC. The chain couples TRBV20-1 to TRBJ2-5; 14 bases map to TRBD2. V dropped 4 bases and J dropped 11; count of bases not matched to a gene: 15. Looked up from germline, CDR1 is DFQATT and CDR2 is SNEGSKA (reference sequence). This CDR3 comprises 16 residues.